This TCR beta chain was retrieved from a study of naive CD8 T cells in extremely preterm neonates. V was cut by 5 bases and J by 7 bases, with 20 bases left in between. The CDR3 covers 15 residues. In germline, CDR1 is MNHEY, CDR2 SMNVEV (reference sequence). Generated by immunoSEQ multiplex PCR, the TCRdb table keeps only in-frame clones and is missing some. The table has some 7,400 clones, 95% to 98% seen once. The clonotype originates from a human donor in good health. The sequenced sample was naive CD8+ T cells from blood. The chain combines TRBV27 with TRBJ1-1, with D unclear. The CDR3 here is CASSLYRRTADEAFF. DNA of the CDR3: TGTGCCAGCAGTCTATATAGGAGGACGGCCGATGAAGCTTTCTTT.